This T cell receptor beta chain was found in a study of beta chain features in type 1 diabetes. Whole-study context: What patients shared with healthy donors was a similar profile of age, gender and cell yields. The examined sorted cells totaled about 98 million across samples.

Sorting based on CD45RO/CCR7/CD25/CD127/CD95/CD27 separated CD4+ naive, central memory, regulatory and stem cell-like memory cells. Sorting produced populations that all topped 98% purity. Of the isolated RNA, all was reverse transcribed, and so the sequenced material was expressed TCRB transcripts. Clones were sequenced by immunoSEQ multiplex PCR, and TCRdb holds only the in-frame ones, with some missing. The data contain some 330,000 clones, about 11% of them singletons. The CDR3 consists of 15 residues. V dropped 1 base and J dropped 0 bases, with 10 bases sitting between them. The germline V gene encodes CDR1 SGHVS and CDR2 FNYEAQ.

This sequence originates from a woman under 40 in good health. The V and J genes are TRBV7-6 and TRBJ2-7, with D uncertain. The sample consisted of naive CD4+ T cells from blood. The CDR3: CASSLDAGRSYEQYF. In nucleotides, the CDR3 is TGTGCCAGCAGCTTAGATGCAGGCCGCTCCTACGAGCAGTACTTC.